The rows below give T cell receptor beta chains drawn from one sample of a study of T cell changes during pregnancy in multiple sclerosis. The method was immunoSEQ multiplex PCR; TCRdb's version includes in-frame clones alone and lacks a portion of them. This table holds 75,000 to 85,000 clones, 90% to 95% found once. The specimen comprised peripheral blood, sampled in the second trimester of pregnancy. The receptor source for this set is a female donor with multiple sclerosis, enrolled in a pregnancy study. Each CDR3 is given with its conserved first and last residue. D genes are given only for firm matches. Not all rows give a size; the values are once, few, many and, for expanded clones, a class.

v_gene	d_gene	j_gene	abundance	CDR3aa	CDR3nt
TRBV7-2	TRBD2	TRBJ2-3	once	CASSLVGRGGITSTDTQYF	TGTGCCAGCAGCTTAGTGGGGCGCGGGGGTATAACTAGCACAGATACGCAGTATTTT
TRBV13	NA	TRBJ1-1	NA	CASSLGRSGPFGNTEAFF	TGTGCCAGCAGCTTAGGCCGTAGCGGCCCCTTCGGGAACACTGAAGCTTTCTTT
TRBV9	TRBD2	TRBJ2-3	NA	CASSSRGDTDTQYF	TGTGCCAGCAGTTCTCGGGGGGACACAGATACGCAGTATTTT
TRBV29-1	NA	TRBJ2-7	NA	CSSLLNHEQYF	TGCAGCTCCCTATTGAATCACGAGCAGTACTTC
TRBV28	NA	TRBJ2-6	NA	CASRYQGGTGANVLTF	TGTGCCAGCAGGTATCAAGGAGGAACTGGGGCCAACGTCCTGACTTTC
TRBV18	TRBD2	TRBJ2-1	NA	CASSPLTSGGRGYNEQFF	TGTGCCAGCTCACCGTTGACTAGCGGGGGGCGGGGCTACAATGAGCAGTTCTTC
TRBV29-1	TRBD2	TRBJ2-1	NA	CSVERTSSYNEQFF	TGCAGCGTTGAACGGACTAGCTCCTACAATGAGCAGTTCTTC
TRBV5-4	NA	TRBJ1-4	NA	CASSFPGDEKLFF	TGTGCCAGCAGCTTTCCAGGGGATGAAAAACTGTTTTTT
TRBV5-6	NA	TRBJ1-4	NA	CASSLDGYNEKLFF	TGTGCCAGCAGCTTGGACGGGTATAATGAAAAACTGTTTTTT
TRBV4-1	NA	TRBJ1-1	once	CASSQPTRRQTRFDTEAFF	TGCGCCAGCAGCCAGCCGACGCGAAGACAGACCAGGTTCGACACTGAAGCTTTCTTT
TRBV18	TRBD1	TRBJ1-6	NA	CASSSLPGTEDSPLHF	TGTGCCAGCTCATCCTTACCCGGGACAGAGGATTCACCCCTCCACTTT
TRBV30	NA	TRBJ1-5	NA	CAWSVQGDQPQHF	TGTGCCTGGAGTGTACAGGGTGATCAGCCCCAGCATTTT
TRBV15	NA	TRBJ1-1	NA	CATSGEQTGNTEAFF	TGTGCCACCAGCGGGGAACAAACAGGGAACACTGAAGCTTTCTTT
TRBV7-3	NA	TRBJ2-1	NA	CASTKVGDNEQFF	TGTGCCAGCACGAAGGTAGGGGACAATGAGCAGTTCTTC
TRBV4-2	NA	TRBJ2-1	NA	CASSQGELYYNEQFF	TGTGCCAGCAGCCAAGGGGAGCTATACTACAATGAGCAGTTCTTC